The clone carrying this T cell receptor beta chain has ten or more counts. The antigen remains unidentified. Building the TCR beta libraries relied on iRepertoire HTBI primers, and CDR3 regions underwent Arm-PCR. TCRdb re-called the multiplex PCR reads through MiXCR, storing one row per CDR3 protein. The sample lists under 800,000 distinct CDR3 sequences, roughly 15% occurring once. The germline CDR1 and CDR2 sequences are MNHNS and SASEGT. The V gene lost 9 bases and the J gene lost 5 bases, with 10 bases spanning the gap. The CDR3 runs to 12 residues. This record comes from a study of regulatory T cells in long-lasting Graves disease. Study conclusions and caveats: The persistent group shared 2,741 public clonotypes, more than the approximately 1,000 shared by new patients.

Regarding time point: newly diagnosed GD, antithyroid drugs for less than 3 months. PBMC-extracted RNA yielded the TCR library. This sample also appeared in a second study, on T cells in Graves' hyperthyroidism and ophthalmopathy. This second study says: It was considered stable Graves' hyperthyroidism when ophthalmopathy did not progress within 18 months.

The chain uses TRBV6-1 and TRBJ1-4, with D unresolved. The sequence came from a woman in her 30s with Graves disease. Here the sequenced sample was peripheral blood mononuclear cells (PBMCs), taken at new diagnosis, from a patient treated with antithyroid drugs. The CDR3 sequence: CASSGANEKLFF. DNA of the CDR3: TGTGCCAGTTCAGGCGCGAATGAAAAACTGTTTTTT.